A selection of T cell receptor beta chains follows, all from one sample in a study of OX40 agonist ivuxolimab in advanced cancers. The method was immunoSEQ multiplex PCR; TCRdb's version includes in-frame clones alone and lacks a portion of them. The sample yields about 64,000 clones, roughly nine tenths seen once. Specimen: CD4+ or CD8+ T cells sorted from blood, collected in a trial of the OX40 agonist ivuxolimab. The receptors originated from an adult with an advanced solid tumor such as melanoma, head and neck, liver or kidney cancer. Each CDR3 is given with its conserved first and last residue. The D gene is left open where the match is weak. Clone size is given for some rows only: seen once, a few or many times, or a class if the clone is expanded.

size: -; J: TRBJ2-1; D: TRBD2; V: TRBV10-1; DNA: TGCGCCAGCGTGAGCGGGAGCCCCAATGAGCAGTTCTTC; CDR3: CASVSGSPNEQFF
size: few; J: TRBJ1-1; D: TRBD1; V: TRBV10-1; DNA: TGCGCCAGCAGTGAGACCCCGGGACAGAGAGAAGCTTTCTTT; CDR3: CASSETPGQREAFF
size: -; J: TRBJ1-6; D: TRBD1; V: TRBV6-5; DNA: TGTGCCAGCAGTTACAGGGCGACAGGGATCGGTTCACCCCTCCACTTT; CDR3: CASSYRATGIGSPLHF
size: -; J: TRBJ2-3; D: -; V: TRBV9; DNA: TGTGCCAGCAGCGTAGCGAGGGGGGTTTTTGGCACAGATACGCAGTATTTT; CDR3: CASSVARGVFGTDTQYF
size: -; J: TRBJ1-1; D: TRBD1; V: TRBV5-1; DNA: TGCGCCAGCAGCCTAGGGGGCTGGAACACTGAAGCTTTCTTT; CDR3: CASSLGGWNTEAFF
size: -; J: TRBJ2-1; D: TRBD2; V: TRBV19; DNA: TGTGCCAGTAACGCACTAGCGGGAGGGCCGGGGAATGAGCAGTTCTTC; CDR3: CASNALAGGPGNEQFF
size: -; J: TRBJ2-7; D: -; V: TRBV27; DNA: TGTGCCAGCAGTTTATCCCCCAGGGGTACCTACGAGCAGTACTTC; CDR3: CASSLSPRGTYEQYF
size: once; J: TRBJ2-3; D: -; V: TRBV11-2; DNA: TGTGCCAGCAGCTTAGCCAGGTCTGCAGATACGCAGTATTTT; CDR3: CASSLARSADTQYF
size: -; J: TRBJ1-6; D: TRBD1; V: TRBV5-1; DNA: TGCGCCAGCAGACAGGGGGCAAGAGATAATTCACCCCTCCACTTT; CDR3: CASRQGARDNSPLHF
size: once; J: TRBJ1-5; D: -; V: TRBV28; DNA: TGTGCCACCGAATATGCAGGGCCCCAGCATTTT; CDR3: CATEYAGPQHF
size: -; J: TRBJ1-1; D: TRBD1; V: TRBV7-8; DNA: TGTGCCAGCAGCTTAGTGACAGGGGGCTTTGGCACTGAAGCTTTCTTT; CDR3: CASSLVTGGFGTEAFF
size: -; J: TRBJ2-1; D: -; V: TRBV18; DNA: TGTGCCAGCTCACCTTCTACGGGCTCCTACAATGAGCAGTTCTTC; CDR3: CASSPSTGSYNEQFF
size: few; J: TRBJ2-7; D: -; V: TRBV6-5; DNA: TGTGCCAGCACCGAATCGAGGCAGGGAGAGCAGTACTTC; CDR3: CASTESRQGEQYF
size: -; J: TRBJ2-7; D: TRBD1; V: TRBV30; DNA: TGTGCTTTCGATACCGGACAGGGGGACTTCTACGAGCAGTACTTC; CDR3: CAFDTGQGDFYEQYF
size: -; J: TRBJ2-2; D: -; V: TRBV7-2; DNA: TGTGCCAGCAGCTCGGGGCCTTTCGGGGAGCTGTTTTTT; CDR3: CASSSGPFGELFF
size: -; J: TRBJ1-4; D: -; V: TRBV2; DNA: TGTGCCAGCAGCGTCCAAGGGCCCAATGAAAAACTGTTTTTT; CDR3: CASSVQGPNEKLFF